This T cell receptor beta chain was captured by sequencing in a study of cytomegalovirus exposure and HLA in healthy donors. Here immunoSEQ multiplex PCR was the method, and the copy in TCRdb shows in-frame clones only, minus some. The sample holds over 70,000 clones, 70% to 90% seen once. Per the germline V gene, CDR1 is LNHDA and CDR2 is SQIVND (reference sequence). V lost 6 bases to trimming and J lost 0 bases; unmatched junction nucleotides: 14. The CDR3 is 18 amino acids. This clonotype was sampled from a woman younger than 30 in good health and CMV-seropositive. The sequenced material came from PBMCs. The chain uses TRBV19 and TRBJ1-5; 7 nucleotides align to TRBD1. CDR3 DNA: TGTGCCAGTAGGATGACAGGGATTGGGAGATATAGCAATCAGCCCCAGCATTTT. This encodes CASRMTGIGRYSNQPQHF.